The source of this T cell receptor beta chain is a study of cytomegalovirus exposure and HLA in healthy donors. Study findings and constraints: TCR beta V- and J-gene trimming was later associated with a missense DCLRE1C variant. Specific recognition of CMV antigens was confirmed in vitro for a few chains (all CMV-associated). Sequences of the TCR beta chain were said to predict the HLA-A and HLA-B alleles of most subjects accurately.

Concerning this clone: As yet, its antigen is unknown.

CDR3 length equals 14 residues. Germline V CDR1 and CDR2: SEHNR, FQNEAQ (reference sequence). V shed 5 bases, J shed 6 bases, and the junction held 6 bases outside the gene matches. Amplification used 60 Vbeta primers and 13 Jbeta primers. Using immunoSEQ multiplex PCR, the repertoire was profiled, and TCRdb retains in-frame clones only, with some absent. This table holds roughly 55,000 clones, approximately 80% found once. The sequence came from a female donor in good health and CMV-seronegative. The chain joins TRBV7-9 to TRBJ2-7; 11 positions agree with TRBD2. Specimen: PBMCs. The CDR3 protein is CASSQGLAASEQYF. For the CDR3, the DNA is TGTGCCAGCAGCCAGGGACTAGCGGCGTCCGAGCAGTACTTC.